Shown below are 25 T cell receptor beta chains from a single sample sequenced in a study of CD8 T cells in Susac syndrome. RNA was extracted with the RNeasy kit, and a quantity of roughly 0.5 to 1 ug was reverse transcribed using random hexamers. TCRdb fed the immunoSEQ multiplex PCR reads into MiXCR, producing one record per CDR3 protein. The table shows about 430,000 distinct CDR3 sequences, with approximately 85% occurring only once. Sample: CD8+ T cells from PBMCs. Receptors were obtained from a human donor with multiple sclerosis.

The chain has TRBV20-1 and TRBJ2-3, with 7 bases that match TRBD2. CDR1 is DFQATT, CDR2 SNEGSKA, per germline (reference sequence). Trimming took 1 base from V and 2 from J; bases not matched to a gene: 12. The CDR3 runs to 17 residues. In nucleotides, the CDR3 is TGCAGTGCTAGAGCGGTAGGGCTAGCGGAACCCACAGATACGCAGTATTTT. Protein sequence: CSARAVGLAEPTDTQYF.

The V gene is TRBV4-1, the J gene TRBJ2-7, with D perhaps TRBD2 (5 bases). With 4 bases removed from V and 2 bases from J, the gap between germline ends came to 12 bases. This CDR3 spans 14 amino acids. CDR1 and CDR2 (germline): MGHRA, YSYEKL. The CDR3 loop is CASSPPGTPYEQYF. The CDR3 DNA reads as TGCGCCAGCAGCCCCCCGGGAACTCCCTACGAGCAGTACTTC.

The chain carries TRBV7-8 and TRBJ2-1; 9 nucleotides match TRBD2. CDR1 is SGHVS and CDR2 is FQNEAQ in the germline V gene. This CDR3 comprises 17 residues. V was pared by 7 bases and J by 6 bases, with 16 bases of the junction left unmatched. CDR3 in amino acids: CASIEASGLATSNEQFF. Written as DNA, the CDR3 is TGTGCCAGCATAGAAGCGTCAGGACTAGCGACTTCCAATGAGCAGTTCTTC.

This clonotype was picked up one time. The chain has TRBV5-6 and TRBJ2-7; 9 nucleotides line up with TRBD1. Germline V lookup: CDR1 SGHDT, CDR2 YYEEEE. Trimming removed 3 bases from V and 6 bases from J; junction bases left unmatched: 4. The length of the CDR3 is 13 residues. The chain's CDR3 is CASSSGTGTEQYF. Here the CDR3 DNA reads TGTGCCAGCAGCTCCGGGACAGGGACCGAGCAGTACTTC.

This chain uses TRBV30 with TRBJ1-2; no clear D gene. Germline V CDR1 and CDR2: GTSNPN, SVGIG (reference sequence). V was cut by 1 base and J by 10 bases, with 13 bases left in between. The length of the CDR3 is 12 residues. CDR3 protein: CAWSDVGWDYTF. CDR3 nucleotide sequence: TGTGCCTGGAGTGATGTTGGATGGGACTACACCTTC.

The rearrangement links TRBV12-3 or TRBV12-4 to TRBJ2-1; D may be TRBD2 (6 bases). Trimming shortened V by 0 bases and J by 4 bases, and 13 bases separated the two germline ends. This CDR3 spans 16 amino acids. The CDR3 bases are TGTGCCAGCAGTTTAGCGCTCGCGGGACCGTACAATGAGCAGTTCTTC. It translates to CASSLALAGPYNEQFF.

The chain couples TRBV28 to TRBJ2-1; D possibly corresponds to TRBD1 (6 bases). Trimming pared 4 bases from V and 2 bases from J, leaving 15 bases between. The germline V gene encodes CDR1 MDHEN and CDR2 SYDVKM. The CDR3 runs to 16 residues. The CDR3 DNA sequence: TGTGCCAGCAGTTCGTACAGGGCCAAAGCCTACAATGAGCAGTTCTTC. Protein: CASSSYRAKAYNEQFF.

The V and J genes are TRBV11-2 and TRBJ2-1, with a tentative D call TRBD2 (6 bases). This CDR3 spans 15 amino acids. V was clipped by 5 bases and J by 4 bases, with 15 bases between them. Germline assignment: CDR1 SGHAT and CDR2 FQNNGV. This CDR3 is CASSLPGEIYNEQFF. The CDR3 region has the DNA TGTGCCAGCAGCCTCCCGGGGGAGATTTACAATGAGCAGTTCTTC.

This clonotype has only a few counts. The rearrangement links TRBV6-5 to TRBJ2-1, with unresolved D. Deletions cut 0 bases from V and 8 bases from J, with 2 bases between. Germline CDR1 reads MNHEY; CDR2 reads SVGAGI. The length of the CDR3 is 11 residues. CDR3 in amino acids: CASSYSDEQFF. For the CDR3, the DNA is TGTGCCAGCAGTTACTCGGATGAGCAGTTCTTC.

This chain connects TRBV12-3 or TRBV12-4 to TRBJ2-6, with a weak D call TRBD1 (5 bases). This CDR3 has 19 amino acids. V was trimmed by 0 bases and J by 0 bases, leaving 15 bases between them. The CDR3 region is CASSLAVSRDGSGANVLTF. DNA for the CDR3: TGTGCCAGCAGTTTAGCCGTAAGCAGGGATGGCTCTGGGGCCAACGTCCTGACTTTC.

The chain links TRBV20-1 to TRBJ1-3; D unresolved. Per the germline V gene, CDR1 is DFQATT and CDR2 is SNEGSKA (reference sequence). The CDR3 runs to 13 residues. Trimming left V 3 bases short and J 8 bases short, with 14 bases between. Here the CDR3 reads CSARDDGEDTIYF. In nucleotides, the CDR3 is TGCAGTGCTAGGGATGACGGGGAGGACACCATATATTTT.

The CDR3: CASSLIGGLGEKLFF. The CDR3, as DNA: TGTGCCAGCAGTTTAATCGGGGGGCTGGGTGAAAAACTGTTTTTT. The gene calls are TRBV27 and TRBJ1-4; D perhaps matches TRBD1 (6 bases). The CDR3 extends over 15 amino acids. The V end was cut by 2 bases, the J end by 7 bases, with 14 bases between. CDR1 and CDR2 from the germline V gene are MNHEY and SMNVEV (reference sequence).

The sample holds a few counts of this clonotype. V usage is TRBV6-6 and J usage is TRBJ2-7; maybe TRBD1 (5 bases). The length of the CDR3 is 13 residues. Per the germline V gene, CDR1 is MNHNY and CDR2 is SVGAGI (reference sequence). Trimming shortened V by 0 bases and J by 8 bases, and 11 bases separated the two germline ends. The CDR3 loop is CASSYSIGAQQYF. Here the CDR3 DNA reads TGTGCCAGCAGTTACTCGATAGGGGCTCAGCAGTACTTC.

The chain links TRBV28 to TRBJ2-3; D is unresolved. The V gene lost 6 bases and the J gene lost 2 bases, with 18 bases spanning the gap. Germline lookup yields CDR1 MDHEN and CDR2 SYDVKM. CDR3 length: 16 amino acids. CDR3 sequence (DNA): TGTGCCAGCAGCACCAGCGACCGACTCCACACAGATACGCAGTATTTT. The encoded protein is CASSTSDRLHTDTQYF.

This clonotype was counted once. The rearrangement links TRBV4-1 to TRBJ1-4; D ambiguous. The CDR3 runs 15 residues. CDR1 MGHRA and CDR2 YSYEKL come from the germline V gene. V was cut by 1 base and J by 7 bases, with 13 bases left in between. DNA of the CDR3: TGCGCCAGCAGCCAAGCGGCCTCGCGGGGTGAAAAACTGTTTTTT. This codes for CASSQAASRGEKLFF.

This sequence joins TRBV7-8 and TRBJ1-5; the D is unclear. The CDR3 consists of 17 residues. Germline loops: CDR1 SGHVS, CDR2 FQNEAQ. V lost 0 bases, J lost 0 bases, and 12 bases lay in between. CDR3 loop: CASSLAHYSLSNQPQHF. Written as DNA, the CDR3 is TGTGCCAGCAGCTTAGCCCACTACAGTCTTAGCAATCAGCCCCAGCATTTT.

In its sample, this clonotype was seen a few times. The chain has TRBV6-1 and TRBJ1-1; 9 positions agree with TRBD1. CDR1 and CDR2 from the germline V gene are MNHNS and SASEGT. This CDR3 spans 15 amino acids. The V and J ends lost 6 bases and 1 base, in that order; junction bases with no gene match: 6. CDR3 coding DNA: TGTGCCAGCAGCCTGGACAGGGGAGGGAACACTGAAGCTTTCTTT. Residues: CASSLDRGGNTEAFF.

The chain employs TRBV27 and TRBJ2-4; D is uncertain. The germline V gene has CDR1 MNHEY and CDR2 SMNVEV (reference sequence). This CDR3 spans 19 amino acids. Trimming left V 5 bases short and J 0 bases short, with 23 bases between. CDR3 protein: CASSPGVGSPLVAKNIQYF. In nucleotides, the CDR3 is TGTGCCAGCAGTCCAGGAGTCGGGTCACCCCTAGTAGCCAAAAACATTCAGTACTTC.

V and J are TRBV5-1 and TRBJ1-2, with D perhaps TRBD1 (5 bases). The CDR3 loop spans 14 amino acids. V was clipped by 0 bases and J by 6 bases, with 12 bases between them. CDR1 and CDR2 from the germline V gene are SGHRS and YFSETQ. As DNA, the CDR3 is TGCGCCAGCAGCTTGGGGGACGTGTTAGATGGCTACACCTTC. Translation: CASSLGDVLDGYTF.

This sequence joins TRBV27 and TRBJ2-3, with a tentative D call TRBD1 (5 bases). The CDR3 runs to 14 residues. Germline CDR1 and CDR2: MNHEY and SMNVEV (reference sequence). V shed 1 base and J shed 2 bases, with 7 bases lying between them. CDR3 nucleotides: TGTGCCAGCAGTTTATGGGGCCCCACAGATACGCAGTATTTT. This gives the protein CASSLWGPTDTQYF.

The chain carries TRBV27 and TRBJ1-5; weak D call: TRBD1 (6 bases). Germline CDR1 reads MNHEY; CDR2 reads SMNVEV (reference sequence). Trimming cost V 5 bases and J 2 bases, with 13 bases left between them. This CDR3 is built from 15 residues. In nucleotides, the CDR3 is TGTGCCAGCAGTCCACAGGGAGGGGGCAATCAGCCCCAGCATTTT. Protein sequence: CASSPQGGGNQPQHF.

A few counts support this clonotype. This chain links TRBV19 with TRBJ2-4; 7 bases are a match to TRBD2. The germline CDR1 and CDR2 sequences are LNHDA and SQIVND (reference sequence). The CDR3 has 15 amino acids. V shed 3 bases and J 2 bases; nucleotides not matched to a gene: 4. The CDR3 region is CASSMSSGPKNIQYF. The CDR3 DNA sequence: TGTGCCAGTAGTATGTCTAGCGGACCCAAAAACATTCAGTACTTC.

The chain employs TRBV20-1 and TRBJ2-3; D possibly corresponds to TRBD1 (5 bases). V gave up 0 bases and J gave up 0 bases, with 16 bases separating them. The CDR3 consists of 17 residues. The germline gives CDR1 DFQATT, CDR2 SNEGSKA (reference sequence). This CDR3 reads CSARDSTGAFSTDTQYF. Written as DNA, the CDR3 is TGCAGTGCTAGAGATAGCACAGGAGCTTTTAGCACAGATACGCAGTATTTT.

CDR3 sequence reads: CASNPDRYEQYF. DNA for the CDR3: TGTGCCAGCAACCCCGACAGGTACGAGCAGTACTTC. The J gene is TRBJ2-7, the V gene TRBV6-5, with a weak D call TRBD1 (6 bases). Germline CDR1 reads MNHEY; CDR2 reads SVGAGI. The V gene lost 7 bases and the J gene lost 4 bases, with 11 bases spanning the gap. The CDR3 sequence is 12 residues long.

The chain recombines TRBV6-1 with TRBJ2-1; D is unresolved. V was pared by 5 bases and J by 8 bases, with 10 bases between. This CDR3 has 12 amino acids. CDR1 and CDR2 (germline): MNHNS, SASEGT. The CDR3 sequence: CASSLMNHEQFF. The CDR3 bases are TGTGCCAGCAGTTTGATGAACCATGAGCAGTTCTTC.